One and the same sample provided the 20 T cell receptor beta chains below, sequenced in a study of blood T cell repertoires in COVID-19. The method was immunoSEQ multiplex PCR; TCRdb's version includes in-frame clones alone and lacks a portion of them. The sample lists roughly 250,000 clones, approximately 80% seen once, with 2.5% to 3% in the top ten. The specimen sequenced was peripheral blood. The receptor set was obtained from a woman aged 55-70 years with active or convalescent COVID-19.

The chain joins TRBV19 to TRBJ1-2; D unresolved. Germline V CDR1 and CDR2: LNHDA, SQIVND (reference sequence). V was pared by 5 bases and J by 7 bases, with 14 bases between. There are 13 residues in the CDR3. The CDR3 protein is CASSDVGDSGYTF. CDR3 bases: TGTGCCAGTAGTGACGTCGGGGATAGTGGCTACACCTTC.

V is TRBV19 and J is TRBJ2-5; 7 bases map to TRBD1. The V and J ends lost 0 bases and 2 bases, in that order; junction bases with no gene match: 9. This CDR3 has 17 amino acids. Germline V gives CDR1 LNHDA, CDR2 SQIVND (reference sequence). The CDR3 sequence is CASSIDSGTGAQETQYF. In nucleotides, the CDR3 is TGTGCCAGTAGTATAGATTCAGGCACAGGGGCTCAAGAGACCCAGTACTTC. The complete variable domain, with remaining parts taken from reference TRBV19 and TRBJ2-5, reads DGGITQSPKYLFRKEGQNVTLSCEQNLNHDAMYWYRQDPGQGLRLIYYSQIVNDFQKGDIAEGYSVSREKKESFPLTVTSAQKNPTAFYLCASSIDSGTGAQETQYFGPGTRLLVL.

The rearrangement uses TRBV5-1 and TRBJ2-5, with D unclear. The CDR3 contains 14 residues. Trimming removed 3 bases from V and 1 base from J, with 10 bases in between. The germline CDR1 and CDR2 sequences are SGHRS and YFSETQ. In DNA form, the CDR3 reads TGCGCCAGCAGCTCGGGTGACGGCCAAGAGACCCAGTACTTC. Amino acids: CASSSGDGQETQYF.

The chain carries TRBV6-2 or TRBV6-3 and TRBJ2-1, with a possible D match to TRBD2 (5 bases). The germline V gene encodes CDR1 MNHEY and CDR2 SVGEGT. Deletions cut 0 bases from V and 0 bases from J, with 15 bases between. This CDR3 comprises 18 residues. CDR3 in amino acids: CASSYSKIPGSSYNEQFF. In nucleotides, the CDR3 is TGTGCCAGCAGTTACTCGAAGATTCCGGGAAGCTCCTACAATGAGCAGTTCTTC.

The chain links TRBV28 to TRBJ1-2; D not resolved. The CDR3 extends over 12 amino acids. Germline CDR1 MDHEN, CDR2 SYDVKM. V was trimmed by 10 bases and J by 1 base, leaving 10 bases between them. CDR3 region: CAIWGDNYGYTF. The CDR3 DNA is TGTGCCATCTGGGGAGATAACTATGGCTACACCTTC.

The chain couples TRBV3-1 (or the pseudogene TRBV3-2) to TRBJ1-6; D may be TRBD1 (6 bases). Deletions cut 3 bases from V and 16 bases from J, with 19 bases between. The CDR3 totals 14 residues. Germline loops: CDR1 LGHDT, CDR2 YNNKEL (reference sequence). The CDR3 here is CASSHRDNHRGLHF. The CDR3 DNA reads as TGTGCCAGCAGCCACCGGGACAACCATCGAGGTCTCCACTTT.

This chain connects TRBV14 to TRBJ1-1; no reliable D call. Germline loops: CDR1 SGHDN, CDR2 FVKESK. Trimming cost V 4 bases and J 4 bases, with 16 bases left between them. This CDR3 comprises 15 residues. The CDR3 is CASSPRHLPGTEAFF. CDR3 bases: TGTGCCAGCAGCCCCAGACACCTCCCAGGCACTGAAGCTTTCTTT.

CDR3 in amino acids: CASSFPFTRAVVEQFF. CDR3 coding DNA: TGTGCCAGCAGTTTTCCCTTTACTAGAGCTGTAGTTGAGCAGTTCTTC. The chain couples TRBV28 to TRBJ2-1, with TRBD2 as a possible D gene (5 bases). Germline loops: CDR1 MDHEN, CDR2 SYDVKM. CDR3 length equals 16 residues. V gave up 3 bases and J gave up 9 bases, with 21 bases separating them.

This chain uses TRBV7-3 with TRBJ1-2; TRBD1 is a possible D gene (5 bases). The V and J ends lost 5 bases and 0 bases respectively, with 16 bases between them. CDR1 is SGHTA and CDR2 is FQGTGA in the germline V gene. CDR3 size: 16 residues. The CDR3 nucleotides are TGTGCCAGCAGCCCCACCTCCCGACAGTCTAACTATGGCTACACCTTC. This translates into CASSPTSRQSNYGYTF. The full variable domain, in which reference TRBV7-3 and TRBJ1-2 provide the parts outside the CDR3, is GAGVSQTPSNKVTEKGKYVELRCDPISGHTALYWYRQSLGQGPEFLIYFQGTGAADDSGLPNDRFFAVRPEGSVSTLKIQRTERGDSAVYLCASSPTSRQSNYGYTFGSGTRLTVV.

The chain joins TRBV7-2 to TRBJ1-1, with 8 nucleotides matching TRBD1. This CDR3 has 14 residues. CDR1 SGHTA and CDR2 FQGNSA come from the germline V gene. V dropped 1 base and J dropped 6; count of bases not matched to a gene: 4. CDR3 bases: TGTGCCAGCAGCTTAGGGACAGGGTCGTCTGAAGCTTTCTTT. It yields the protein CASSLGTGSSEAFF.

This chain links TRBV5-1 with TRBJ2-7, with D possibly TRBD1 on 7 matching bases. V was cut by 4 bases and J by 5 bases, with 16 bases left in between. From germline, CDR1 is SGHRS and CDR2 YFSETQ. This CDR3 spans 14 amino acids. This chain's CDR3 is CASSPEGTVNEQYF. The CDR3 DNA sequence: TGCGCCAGCAGCCCGGAGGGGACAGTAAACGAGCAGTACTTC.

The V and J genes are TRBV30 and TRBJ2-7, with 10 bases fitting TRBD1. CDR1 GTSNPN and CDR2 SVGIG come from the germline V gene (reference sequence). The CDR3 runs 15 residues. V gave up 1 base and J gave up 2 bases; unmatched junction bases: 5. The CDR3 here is CAWSAGTGVPYEQYF. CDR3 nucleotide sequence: TGTGCCTGGAGTGCCGGGACAGGGGTCCCCTACGAGCAGTACTTC.

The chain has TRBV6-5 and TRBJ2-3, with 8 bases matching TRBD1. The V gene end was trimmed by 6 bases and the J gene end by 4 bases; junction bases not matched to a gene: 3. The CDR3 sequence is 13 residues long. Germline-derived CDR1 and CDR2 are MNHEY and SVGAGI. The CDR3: CASSLDRADTQYF. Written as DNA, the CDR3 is TGTGCCAGCAGCCTGGACAGGGCAGATACGCAGTATTTT.

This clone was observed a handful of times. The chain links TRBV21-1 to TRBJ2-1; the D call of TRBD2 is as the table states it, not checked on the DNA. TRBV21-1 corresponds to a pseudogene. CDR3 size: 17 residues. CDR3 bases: TGTGCCAGCAGCAGGTTGGCGGAAGAACTCGAGTTCAATGAGCAGTTCTTC. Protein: CASSRLAEELEFNEQFF.

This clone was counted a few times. In DNA, the CDR3 is TGTGCCAGCAGACCTCCGGGACAAAGCTATGGCTACACCTTC. As protein: CASRPPGQSYGYTF. This chain joins TRBV6-6 and TRBJ1-2; weak D call: TRBD1 (6 bases). This CDR3 is 14 amino acids long. Germline V gives CDR1 MNHNY, CDR2 SVGAGI (reference sequence). Deletions cut 6 bases from V and 4 bases from J, with 15 bases between.

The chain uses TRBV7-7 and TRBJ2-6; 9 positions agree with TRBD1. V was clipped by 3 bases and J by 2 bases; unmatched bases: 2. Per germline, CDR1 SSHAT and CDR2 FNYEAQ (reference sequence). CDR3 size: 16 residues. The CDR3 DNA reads TGTGCCAGCAGCTTCACAGGGGGCACTGGGGCCAACGTCCTGACTTTC. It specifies CASSFTGGTGANVLTF.

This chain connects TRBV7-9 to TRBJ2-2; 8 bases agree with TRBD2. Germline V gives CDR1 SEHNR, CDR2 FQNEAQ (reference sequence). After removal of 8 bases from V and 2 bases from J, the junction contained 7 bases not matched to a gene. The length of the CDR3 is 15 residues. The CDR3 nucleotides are TGTGCCAGCCAACGGGGGGGCCGAAACACCGGGGAGCTGTTTTTT. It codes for CASQRGGRNTGELFF.

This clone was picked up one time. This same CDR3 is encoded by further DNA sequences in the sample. The CDR3 DNA sequence: TGTGCCAGCAGTTACTCGAGACAGGGCGACACCGGGGAGCTGTTTTTT. Protein product: CASSYSRQGDTGELFF. The chain carries TRBV6-5 and TRBJ2-2; 7 bases fit TRBD1. CDR1 and CDR2 from the germline V gene are MNHEY and SVGAGI. This CDR3 is built from 16 residues. The trim removed 0 bases at V and 3 bases at J, leaving 4 bases unmatched.

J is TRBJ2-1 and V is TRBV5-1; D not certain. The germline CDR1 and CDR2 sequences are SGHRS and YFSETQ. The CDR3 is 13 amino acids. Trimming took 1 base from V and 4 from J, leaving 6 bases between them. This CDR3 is CASSLPIYNEQFF. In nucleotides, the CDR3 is TGCGCCAGCAGCTTGCCCATTTACAATGAGCAGTTCTTC.

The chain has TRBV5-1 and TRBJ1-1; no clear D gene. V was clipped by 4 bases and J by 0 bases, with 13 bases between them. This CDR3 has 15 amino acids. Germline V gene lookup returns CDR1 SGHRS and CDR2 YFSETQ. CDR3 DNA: TGCGCCAGCAGCGACTCCGGATTCATGAACACTGAAGCTTTCTTT. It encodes CASSDSGFMNTEAFF.